The 7 T cell receptor beta chains reported below all come from one sample, sequenced in a study of radiotherapy plus CTLA-4 blockade in lung cancer. Sequencing used immunoSEQ multiplex PCR; TCRdb keeps in-frame clones, though not all of them. The repertoire includes approximately 50,000 clones, approximately 84% of them detected once, and under 7% sits in the top ten. Sample: peripheral blood, taken from a patient treated with radiotherapy plus ipilimumab. These receptors all come from a human donor with non-small cell lung cancer whose response to radiotherapy plus ipilimumab could not be evaluated.

The V call is TRBV7-2, the J call TRBJ2-7, with 10 positions matching TRBD2. Germline CDR1 reads SGHTA; CDR2 reads FQGNSA. J lost 5 bases, V lost 0 bases, and 13 bases had no gene match. CDR3 length equals 18 residues. The CDR3 is CASSLARRSAGGSHEQYF. For the CDR3, the DNA is TGTGCCAGCAGCTTAGCTCGGAGATCAGCGGGAGGGTCCCACGAGCAGTACTTC.

J is TRBJ1-2 and V is TRBV28, with TRBD1 matching over 9 bases. V was clipped by 4 bases and J by 2 bases; unmatched bases: 8. The CDR3 sequence is 16 residues long. Germline CDR1 MDHEN, CDR2 SYDVKM. The CDR3 DNA reads TGTGCCAGCAGTTCTCCCCCGGGACAGGGCAACTATGGCTACACCTTC. It encodes CASSSPPGQGNYGYTF.

The V gene is TRBV5-4, the J gene TRBJ2-1, with 7 positions matching TRBD2. In germline, CDR1 is SGHNT, CDR2 YYREEE (reference sequence). The ends lost 5 bases at V and 0 bases at J; junction bases unmatched: 5. The CDR3 is 15 residues long. In nucleotides, the CDR3 is TGTGCCAGCAGGAGGGGAGGGGCCTCCTACAATGAGCAGTTCTTC. As protein: CASRRGGASYNEQFF.

This clone was recorded a few times. This chain joins TRBV4-1 and TRBJ1-2; 11 bases align to TRBD1. V dropped 4 bases and J dropped 8; count of bases not matched to a gene: 9. Germline V gene lookup returns CDR1 MGHRA and CDR2 YSYEKL. The CDR3 covers 15 residues. The CDR3 sequence is CASSRMGQGVEGYTF. CDR3 DNA sequence: TGCGCCAGCAGCCGGATGGGACAGGGGGTCGAGGGCTACACCTTC.

The gene calls are TRBV4-1 and TRBJ2-3, with 7 bases matching TRBD1. This CDR3 has 16 amino acids. V shed 0 bases, J shed 5 bases, and the junction held 8 bases outside the gene matches. Germline lookup yields CDR1 MGHRA and CDR2 YSYEKL. CDR3 loop: CASSQERGGPRDTQYF. In nucleotides, the CDR3 is TGCGCCAGCAGCCAAGAAAGAGGGGGCCCGAGAGATACGCAGTATTTT.

The chain couples TRBV10-3 to TRBJ1-5, with D possibly matching TRBD1 (5 bases). The CDR3 length is 15 residues. Per the germline V gene, CDR1 is ENHRY and CDR2 is SYGVKD. The germline V and J ends were trimmed by 8 bases and 2 bases, with 16 bases remaining between them. The CDR3 DNA reads TGTGCCATCGGGGGGGAGGGTGGGCGCAATCAGCCCCAGCATTTT. It specifies CAIGGEGGRNQPQHF.

V usage is TRBV7-2 and J usage is TRBJ1-4; no definite D call. Germline V lookup: CDR1 SGHTA, CDR2 FQGNSA. The CDR3 totals 15 residues. V lost 1 base and J 6 bases, leaving 12 bases between the germline ends. The CDR3 loop reads CASSLGGLADEKLFF. The CDR3 nucleotides are TGTGCCAGCAGCTTAGGTGGTCTGGCAGATGAAAAACTGTTTTTT. Supplemented by reference TRBV7-2 and TRBJ1-4, the full variable domain reads GAGVSQSPSNKVTEKGKDVELRCDPISGHTALYWYRQSLGQGLEFLIYFQGNSAPDKSGLPSDRFSAERTGGSVSTLTIQRTQQEDSAVYLCASSLGGLADEKLFFGSGTQLSVL.